These 12 T cell receptor beta chains came from one sample sequenced in a study of shared clonotypes between healthy human individuals. TCRdb's table, derived via immunoSEQ multiplex PCR, lists solely in-frame clones and lacks some. This repertoire shows around 2,000,000 clones, 85% to 95% found once; its top ten account for roughly 0.13%. The sequencing input was naive CD4+ T cells sorted from blood. Subset here: CD45RA+ positively selected. Receptor source: a man aged 18 to 35 in good health.

The rearrangement joins TRBV7-9 to TRBJ1-2; TRBD1 aligns across 9 bases. V dropped 5 bases and J dropped 4; count of bases not matched to a gene: 5. This CDR3 contains 14 residues. CDR1 is SEHNR, CDR2 FQNEAQ, per germline (reference sequence). The CDR3 here is CASSKGQGAYGYTF. For the CDR3, the DNA is TGTGCCAGCAGCAAGGGACAGGGCGCCTATGGCTACACCTTC. Complete variable domain (other parts from reference TRBV7-9 and TRBJ1-2): DTGVSQNPRHKITKRGQNVTFRCDPISEHNRLYWYRQTLGQGPEFLTYFQNEAQLEKSRLLSDRFSAERPKGSFSTLEIQRTEQGDSAMYLCASSKGQGAYGYTFGSGTRLTVV.

The V and J genes are TRBV11-2 and TRBJ2-1, with 8 bases matching TRBD2. After removal of 5 bases from V and 2 bases from J, the junction contained 11 bases not matched to a gene. Germline V gene sequence: CDR1 SGHAT, CDR2 FQNNGV. The CDR3 is made up of 17 amino acids. CDR3 DNA: TGTGCCAGCAGCCAGGCCGCGGGCGGGAGGACCTACAATGAGCAGTTCTTC. It codes for CASSQAAGGRTYNEQFF.

Worth noting for this clone: The same CDR3 also results from other DNA sequences found in this sample. The rearrangement uses TRBV19 and TRBJ2-1, with D maybe TRBD2 (5 bases). The CDR3 sequence is 15 residues long. V lost 4 bases and J 0 bases, leaving 10 bases between the germline ends. The germline gives CDR1 LNHDA, CDR2 SQIVND (reference sequence). The CDR3 spells CASSTSGSSYNEQFF. The CDR3 nucleotides read TGTGCCAGTAGTACCAGCGGTAGCTCCTACAATGAGCAGTTCTTC.

V is TRBV2 and J is TRBJ2-7; D perhaps matches TRBD2 (6 bases). The V gene's germline CDR1 is SNHLY and CDR2 FYNNEI. The CDR3 extends over 13 amino acids. V was shortened by 5 bases and J by 7 bases, with 15 bases between the two germline ends. DNA for the CDR3: TGTGCCAGCAGTCCCCTGCGGGGTGAAGAGCAGTACTTC. Translation: CASSPLRGEEQYF.

The gene calls are TRBV10-3 and TRBJ2-7, with D possibly matching TRBD2 (5 bases). V was shortened by 10 bases and J by 2 bases, with 15 bases between the two germline ends. CDR3 size: 13 residues. The germline V gene has CDR1 ENHRY and CDR2 SYGVKD. The CDR3 DNA is TGTGCCACCTCACGGGAAGTCCCCTACGAGCAGTACTTC. It yields the protein CATSREVPYEQYF.

The chain employs TRBV6-1 and TRBJ1-1, with D unresolved. Trimming took off 2 bases at V and 11 bases at J, with 12 bases between the two ends. The CDR3 sequence is 12 residues long. CDR1 MNHNS and CDR2 SASEGT come from the germline V gene. Here the CDR3 DNA reads TGTGCCAGCAGTGAAAACCGCGTTGGGGCTTTCTTT. Translating gives CASSENRVGAFF.

The rearrangement uses TRBV10-3 and TRBJ2-6; the D gene is possibly TRBD2 (6 bases). The V gene's germline CDR1 is ENHRY and CDR2 SYGVKD. The CDR3 sequence is 18 residues long. The V end lost 3 bases, the J end lost 0 bases, and 15 bases lay between the germline ends. The CDR3, as DNA: TGTGCCATCAGTGATATCATCGGGGGTTTCTCTGGGGCCAACGTCCTGACTTTC. Protein product: CAISDIIGGFSGANVLTF.

The V and J genes are TRBV2 and TRBJ1-1, with a weak D call TRBD1 (5 bases). The CDR3 has 14 amino acids. CDR1 is SNHLY, CDR2 FYNNEI, per germline. Trimming took 4 bases from V and 5 from J, leaving 14 bases between them. DNA of the CDR3: TGTGCCAGCAGTGCCTCTAGGGGCTTAACTGAAGCTTTCTTT. Translating gives CASSASRGLTEAFF.

Only one count was recorded for this clone. J is TRBJ2-3 and V is TRBV4-1; a possible D gene is TRBD2 (6 bases). V gave up 2 bases and J gave up 2 bases, with 14 bases separating them. Germline CDR1 MGHRA, CDR2 YSYEKL. The CDR3 is 16 residues long. This CDR3 is CASSQSGRLDTDTQYF. CDR3 nucleotides: TGCGCCAGCAGCCAATCTGGGAGGTTGGACACAGATACGCAGTATTTT.

The chain carries TRBV4-1 and TRBJ2-7, with D unclear. The ends were cut back, 1 base at V and 0 bases at J, with 13 bases in the middle. Germline assignment: CDR1 MGHRA and CDR2 YSYEKL. The CDR3 runs to 16 residues. CDR3 DNA: TGCGCCAGCAGCCAAGGGCCCCCCGTCGTCTCCTACGAGCAGTACTTC. Protein sequence: CASSQGPPVVSYEQYF.

The chain links TRBV11-1 to TRBJ2-2; TRBD2 is a possible D gene (5 bases). Trimming took 1 base from V and 4 from J, leaving 10 bases between them. From germline, CDR1 is SGHAT and CDR2 FQDESV (reference sequence). The CDR3 is made up of 15 amino acids. CDR3 sequence: CASSLGGWGTGELFF. The CDR3 nucleotides read TGTGCCAGCAGCTTAGGCGGGTGGGGCACCGGGGAGCTGTTTTTT.

The chain employs TRBV30 and TRBJ1-5, with D uncertain. The length of the CDR3 is 16 residues. V lost 3 bases and J 0 bases, leaving 15 bases between the germline ends. Per the germline V gene, CDR1 is GTSNPN and CDR2 is SVGIG (reference sequence). The CDR3 region is CAWSPRGEYSNQPQHF. The CDR3 bases are TGTGCCTGGAGCCCCCGCGGGGAGTATAGCAATCAGCCCCAGCATTTT.